Each of the 17 T cell receptor beta chains below was sequenced from the same sample in a study of shared clonotypes between healthy human individuals. The table came from immunoSEQ multiplex PCR; TCRdb's copy has only in-frame clones and leaves some out. In the table there are hundreds of thousands of clones, 90% to 97% of which are singletons. The naive CD8 population came from CD45RO-negative cells selected for CCR7, without terminally differentiated effector memory CD45RA+ cells. The sequenced material came from naive CD8+ T cells sorted from blood. Receptors originate from a man younger than 45 in good health.

This chain uses TRBV11-3 with TRBJ2-5; 14 nucleotides line up with TRBD2. This CDR3 is 18 amino acids long. CDR1 is SGHNT and CDR2 is YENEEA in the germline V gene. V shed 5 bases, J shed 1 base, and the junction held 9 bases outside the gene matches. The CDR3 region is CASSPGLAGDVGQETQYF. As DNA, the CDR3 is TGTGCCAGCAGCCCGGGACTAGCGGGAGATGTGGGCCAAGAGACCCAGTACTTC.

This clone was seen a single time. The chain employs TRBV4-1 and TRBJ2-7; 7 nucleotides align to TRBD1. The J segment lost 2 bases and the V segment lost 2 bases, leaving 6 bases of the junction unmatched. Germline lookup yields CDR1 MGHRA and CDR2 YSYEKL. The length of the CDR3 is 15 residues. CDR3 nucleotide sequence: TGCGCCAGCAGCCAATCCGGGACAGCGCCCTACGAGCAGTACTTC. Translation gives CASSQSGTAPYEQYF.

The V and J genes are TRBV9 and TRBJ2-7, with 9 bases identical to TRBD2. The trim removed 1 base at V and 5 bases at J, leaving 7 bases unmatched. Germline V gene lookup returns CDR1 SGDLS and CDR2 YYNGEE. The CDR3 extends over 15 amino acids. DNA for the CDR3: TGTGCCAGCAGCGTATACGCGGGAGGGCCGGACGAGCAGTACTTC. Amino acids: CASSVYAGGPDEQYF.

The chain is built from TRBV4-1 and TRBJ2-7; D may match TRBD1 or TRBD2 (5 bases each). Germline V gene lookup returns CDR1 MGHRA and CDR2 YSYEKL. The CDR3 sequence is 18 residues long. V lost 0 bases, J lost 1 base, and 19 bases lay in between. The CDR3 nucleotides read TGCGCCAGCAGCCAAGAACCATTAGGGACGACGGAATCCTACGAGCAGTACTTC. Translated, it gives CASSQEPLGTTESYEQYF.

The V gene is TRBV7-2, the J gene TRBJ2-7; the D is unclear. Germline V lookup: CDR1 SGHTA, CDR2 FQGNSA. V was pared by 2 bases and J by 2 bases, with 19 bases between. The CDR3 is made up of 17 amino acids. The CDR3 region is CASSLPSSGPSTYEQYF. Written as DNA, the CDR3 is TGTGCCAGCAGCTTACCATCTTCCGGGCCCTCAACCTACGAGCAGTACTTC.

The chain combines TRBV9 with TRBJ2-3, with D perhaps TRBD2 (5 bases). Deletions cut 3 bases from V and 3 bases from J, with 14 bases between. Germline V gene lookup returns CDR1 SGDLS and CDR2 YYNGEE. The CDR3 covers 15 residues. Written as DNA, the CDR3 is TGTGCCAGCAGCGCAAAAGGAGCGGAAACAGATACGCAGTATTTT. Translation: CASSAKGAETDTQYF.

On this clone itself: At one end, the junction sequence differs from germline, possibly due to a read error. This chain connects TRBV9 to TRBJ1-2; a weak D match, TRBD1 (6 bases). Germline CDR1 is SGDLS and CDR2 is YYNGEE. This CDR3 comprises 14 residues. The CDR3 coding sequence is TGTGCCAGCACCTCAAGGGGGGTTAACGATGGCTACACCTTC. It encodes CASTSRGVNDGYTF.

This clone was seen a handful of times. The V call is TRBV7-2, the J call TRBJ2-7, with D unclear. This CDR3 has 15 amino acids. Germline CDR1 reads SGHTA; CDR2 reads FQGNSA. Trimming took off 3 bases at V and 6 bases at J, with 18 bases between the two ends. The CDR3 is CASSLSTLAVIEQYF. Here the CDR3 DNA reads TGTGCCAGCAGCTTGTCGACCCTCGCGGTGATCGAGCAGTACTTC.

The chain joins TRBV5-1 to TRBJ2-7; 10 positions match TRBD2. Looked up from germline, CDR1 is SGHRS and CDR2 is YFSETQ. CDR3 length: 14 residues. Germline trimming cut 2 bases from V and 5 bases from J; bases unmatched to any gene: 4. CDR3: CASSFWGLANEQYF. The CDR3 DNA is TGCGCCAGCAGCTTCTGGGGACTAGCGAACGAGCAGTACTTC.

This clone was seen just once. Other DNA sequences in this specimen translate into the identical CDR3. The chain uses TRBV13 and TRBJ2-1; 9 nucleotides agree with TRBD2. The germline gives CDR1 PRHDT, CDR2 FYEKMQ (reference sequence). Trimming took 5 bases from V and 5 from J; bases not matched to a gene: 7. The CDR3 runs to 15 residues. The CDR3 region has the DNA TGTGCCAGCAGCCAAGGACTAGCGCGTAACAATGAGCAGTTCTTC. Translation: CASSQGLARNNEQFF. Based on the CDR3 plus reference TRBV13 and TRBJ2-1, the full variable domain is AAGVIQSPRHLIKEKRETATLKCYPIPRHDTVYWYQQGPGQDPQFLISFYEKMQSDKGSIPDRFSAQQFSDYHSELNMSSLELGDSALYFCASSQGLARNNEQFFGPGTRLTVL.

The chain joins TRBV19 to TRBJ1-2, with unresolved D. The CDR3 totals 13 residues. The V gene's germline CDR1 is LNHDA and CDR2 SQIVND (reference sequence). Between the trimmed V and J ends, which lost 7 bases and 6 bases, there was a span of 15 bases. The CDR3 bases are TGTGCCAGTACCTCGGGAACTCCGCATGGCTACACCTTC. Translating gives CASTSGTPHGYTF.

The rearrangement links TRBV5-1 to TRBJ2-3, with 9 bases aligning to TRBD2. V lost 4 bases and J lost 0; bases outside the gene matches: 9. The CDR3 has 17 amino acids. The germline V gene has CDR1 SGHRS and CDR2 YFSETQ. For the CDR3, the DNA is TGCGCCAGCAGCGGGCTAGCGGGAACTACTAGCACAGATACGCAGTATTTT. Its translation: CASSGLAGTTSTDTQYF.

The J gene is TRBJ2-7, the V gene TRBV19, with 13 bases matching TRBD2. The germline V gene has CDR1 LNHDA and CDR2 SQIVND (reference sequence). The CDR3 is made up of 16 amino acids. Trimming removed 8 bases from V and 2 bases from J; junction bases left unmatched: 9. This CDR3 reads CASAGLAGPNAYEQYF. The CDR3 DNA sequence: TGTGCCAGTGCGGGACTAGCGGGACCCAATGCCTACGAGCAGTACTTC.

The CDR3 DNA reads as TGTGCCAGCGAGGGGACTAGCGGGACAGAGACCCAGTACTTC. Translating gives CASEGTSGTETQYF. V and J are TRBV7-9 and TRBJ2-5, with 13 bases lining up with TRBD2. Germline V CDR1 and CDR2: SEHNR, FQNEAQ (reference sequence). The length of the CDR3 is 14 residues. After removal of 8 bases from V and 4 bases from J, the junction contained 4 bases not matched to a gene.

This clone appeared once. This chain joins TRBV6-1 and TRBJ2-7; D ambiguous. Looked up from germline, CDR1 is MNHNS and CDR2 is SASEGT. Deletions cut 8 bases from V and 2 bases from J, with 16 bases between. The CDR3 has 14 residues. CDR3 coding DNA: TGTGCCAGCCACGACCGGGTCGAGACCTACGAGCAGTACTTC. Translated, it gives CASHDRVETYEQYF.

The CDR3 sequence: CASSPSEMNTEAFF. CDR3 nucleotides: TGTGCCAGCAGCCCTAGTGAGATGAACACTGAAGCTTTCTTT. The V and J genes are TRBV9 and TRBJ1-1; no reliable D call. The V end was cut by 4 bases, the J end by 0 bases, with 10 bases between. The CDR3 totals 14 residues. Germline V gives CDR1 SGDLS, CDR2 YYNGEE.

The chain has TRBV7-9 and TRBJ2-7; D gene ambiguous. The CDR3 consists of 13 residues. Looked up from germline, CDR1 is SEHNR and CDR2 is FQNEAQ (reference sequence). V was shortened by 1 base and J by 9 bases, with 13 bases between the two germline ends. The CDR3 DNA is TGTGCCAGCAGCTTAGGGCAGGACCCTTCGCAGTACTTC. This codes for CASSLGQDPSQYF.